A single sample gave rise to the 30 T cell receptor beta chains below, sequenced in a study of vaccination and CD4 T cells after COVID-19 (dated by TCRdb to between 2020 and 2023). These receptors' targets are unknown. The library was generated by PCR. The instrument given in TCRdb is Illumina iSeq 100. DNA from cultured CD4+ T cells was subjected to TCR sequencing with the Oncomine TCR Beta short-read assay at the Johns Hopkins FTIC core. TCRdb reanalyzed the raw reads on its own, using fastp at Q25 for trimming and MiXCR for clone calling, and kept in-frame beta chains. Identical CDR3 proteins give one entry, which carries the most common genes and DNA. The sample includes around 13,000 distinct CDR3 sequences, with around four fifths observed a single time. The top ten hold approximately 8.1% of the sample. The meaning of the sample's treatment or condition label: roughly 10-day PBMC culture with coronavirus spike peptide pools or control peptides (ViraFEST assay).

Material: CD4+ T cells from blood, cultured in vitro, obtained after SARS-CoV-2 vaccination. All receptors come from a human donor who received a COVID-19 vaccine.

The V and J genes are TRBV6-5 and TRBJ1-2; D remains ambiguous. The CDR3 sequence is 12 residues long. V gave up 2 bases and J gave up 6 bases, with 7 bases separating them. Germline-derived CDR1 and CDR2 are MNHEY and SVGAGI. In nucleotides, the CDR3 is TGTGCCAGCAGTTACGGTGGGAATGGCTACACCTTC. Protein product: CASSYGGNGYTF.

The chain recombines TRBV6-1 with TRBJ1-2, with 7 nucleotides matching TRBD1. V dropped 8 bases and J dropped 7; count of bases not matched to a gene: 10. The CDR3 is 13 residues long. CDR1 MNHNS and CDR2 SASEGT come from the germline V gene. DNA for the CDR3: TGTGCCAGCCATCCTAACAGGGGCGGTGGCTACACCTTC. The encoded protein is CASHPNRGGGYTF.

The gene calls are TRBV18 and TRBJ1-2, with TRBD1 matching over 7 bases. The CDR3 covers 16 residues. Germline assignment: CDR1 KGHSH and CDR2 LQKENI. Unmatched junction bases numbered 14, after V lost 6 bases and J lost 4 bases. The CDR3 DNA is TGTGCCAGCTCCCCCCTTCAGGACAGGACCTCCTATGGCTACACCTTC. It codes for CASSPLQDRTSYGYTF.

The gene calls are TRBV27 and TRBJ2-2; D unclear. V lost 3 bases to trimming and J lost 2 bases, with 7 bases between them. Germline CDR1 reads MNHEY; CDR2 reads SMNVEV (reference sequence). This CDR3 is 14 amino acids long. The CDR3 loop reads CASSFQHNTGELFF. The CDR3 DNA reads TGTGCCAGCAGTTTCCAACATAACACCGGGGAGCTGTTTTTT.

This clonotype appeared a few times. The J gene is TRBJ2-3, the V gene TRBV30; 12 nucleotides line up with TRBD2. V dropped 3 bases and J dropped 5; count of bases not matched to a gene: 3. The CDR3 runs 14 residues. Germline lookup yields CDR1 GTSNPN and CDR2 SVGIG (reference sequence). The CDR3 spells CAWSLAGGLDTQYF. Here the CDR3 DNA reads TGTGCCTGGAGCCTAGCGGGGGGGCTAGATACGCAGTATTTT.

The genes are TRBV20-1 and TRBJ2-7, with D tentatively TRBD1 (6 bases). The germline V and J ends were trimmed by 0 bases and 7 bases, with 19 bases remaining between them. This CDR3 has 15 residues. Germline CDR1 and CDR2: DFQATT and SNEGSKA (reference sequence). The CDR3 coding sequence is TGCAGTGCTAGAGATCAGGGGACGGGCCCCGTAGAGCAGTACTTC. Translation: CSARDQGTGPVEQYF.

J is TRBJ1-2 and V is TRBV12-3 or TRBV12-4; no clear D. V lost 1 base to trimming and J lost 2 bases, with 5 bases between them. This CDR3 contains 13 residues. This chain's CDR3 is CASSLEGNYGYTF. In DNA, the CDR3 is TGTGCCAGCAGTTTAGAAGGGAACTATGGCTACACCTTC.

The rearrangement links TRBV12-3 or TRBV12-4 to TRBJ1-6, with D maybe TRBD1 (6 bases). This CDR3 is built from 14 residues. V was shortened by 2 bases and J by 10 bases, with 12 bases between the two germline ends. The CDR3: CASSLWGARSPLHF. The CDR3 DNA reads as TGTGCCAGCAGTTTATGGGGGGCGAGATCACCCCTCCACTTT.

The chain couples TRBV12-3 or TRBV12-4 to TRBJ1-2; D perhaps matches TRBD1 (5 bases). This CDR3 comprises 18 residues. Between the trimmed V and J ends, which lost 4 bases and 1 base, there was a span of 22 bases. In DNA form, the CDR3 reads TGTGCCAGCAGTTCCAAGGGACCGGTGGGGCCCTTTAACTATGGCTACACCTTC. Translating gives CASSSKGPVGPFNYGYTF.

The rearrangement uses TRBV2 and TRBJ2-1, with 10 bases that match TRBD2. The CDR3 runs 16 residues. CDR1 and CDR2 from the germline V gene are SNHLY and FYNNEI. The junction had 9 bases not matched to a gene; V was cut back by 6 bases and J by 4 bases. CDR3 sequence (DNA): TGTGCCAGCAGCCCCGGGGTTAGCGGGGGGTACAATGAGCAGTTCTTC. Translated, it gives CASSPGVSGGYNEQFF.

The chain couples TRBV24-1 to TRBJ2-1, with TRBD1 matching 12 bases. Germline CDR1 reads KGHDR; CDR2 reads SFDVKD. The CDR3 is 16 residues long. After removal of 4 bases from V and 5 bases from J, the junction contained 5 bases not matched to a gene. The CDR3 reads CATSDPGQGANNEQFF. The CDR3 nucleotides are TGTGCCACCAGTGACCCGGGACAGGGGGCCAACAATGAGCAGTTCTTC.

V gene TRBV12-3 or TRBV12-4 combines with J gene TRBJ1-2; 7 nucleotides line up with TRBD1. The CDR3 runs to 15 residues. After removal of 4 bases from V and 0 bases from J, the junction contained 5 bases not matched to a gene. CDR3 amino acids: CASSYRTGPNYGYTF. As DNA, the CDR3 is TGTGCCAGCAGTTATCGGACAGGACCTAACTATGGCTACACCTTC.

This chain uses TRBV7-9 with TRBJ1-3; the D gene is possibly TRBD1 (5 bases). Trimming took 3 bases from V and 16 from J, leaving 13 bases between them. Germline V gene sequence: CDR1 SEHNR, CDR2 FQNEAQ (reference sequence). The CDR3 is 11 amino acids. The CDR3 DNA reads as TGTGCCAGCAGCTTCGGGGGGGACCAGTATTTT. Translation: CASSFGGDQYF.

The V and J genes are TRBV15 and TRBJ1-3; D is perhaps TRBD1 (5 bases). CDR3 length equals 17 residues. Germline CDR1 LNHNV, CDR2 YYDKDF (reference sequence). The V end was cut by 0 bases, the J end by 0 bases, with 12 bases between. The DNA of the CDR3 is TGTGCCACCAGCAGAGATGTGGCAGGGAGCTCTGGAAACACCATATATTTT. It is translated as CATSRDVAGSSGNTIYF.

This clonotype was counted a few times. This chain uses TRBV19 with TRBJ1-2; tentatively, D is TRBD1 (5 bases). The CDR3 length is 14 residues. From germline, CDR1 is LNHDA and CDR2 SQIVND (reference sequence). The V end was cut by 8 bases, the J end by 3 bases, with 16 bases between. The CDR3 protein is CASALDGGDYGYTF. The DNA for the CDR3 is TGTGCCAGTGCCCTCGATGGGGGGGACTATGGCTACACCTTC.

The chain is built from TRBV5-1 and TRBJ1-2, with D perhaps matching TRBD1 (6 bases). The V end lost 4 bases, the J end lost 5 bases, and 21 bases lay between the germline ends. Germline loops: CDR1 SGHRS, CDR2 YFSETQ. CDR3 length equals 16 residues. The CDR3 protein is CASSTSFGQLSYGYTF. In DNA, the CDR3 is TGCGCCAGCAGCACCTCCTTTGGACAGCTTTCGTATGGCTACACCTTC.

This chain uses TRBV5-1 with TRBJ1-2; no clear D gene. Trimming removed 4 bases at V and 7 bases at J, with 11 bases between. This CDR3 comprises 12 residues. Germline V lookup: CDR1 SGHRS, CDR2 YFSETQ. The CDR3 here is CASSQAMSGYTF. As DNA, the CDR3 is TGCGCCAGCAGCCAAGCGATGAGTGGCTACACCTTC. Filled out from reference TRBV5-1 and TRBJ1-2, the complete variable domain reads KAGVTQTPRYLIKTRGQQVTLSCSPISGHRSVSWYQQTPGQGLQFLFEYFSETQRNKGNFPGRFSGRQFSNSRSEMNVSTLELGDSALYLCASSQAMSGYTFGSGTRLTVV.

The gene calls are TRBV20-1 and TRBJ2-5; 7 bases map to TRBD2. Trimming cost V 3 bases and J 5 bases; bases outside gene matches: 9. The CDR3 extends over 14 amino acids. Germline CDR1 is DFQATT and CDR2 is SNEGSKA (reference sequence). DNA for the CDR3: TGCAGTGCTAGGGGGGAGGGAGGGTTGGAGACCCAGTACTTC. The encoded protein is CSARGEGGLETQYF.

CDR3 sequence (DNA): TGCGCCACCGAGCACAGGGGGTTGGGGGAGACCCAGTACTTC. This encodes CATEHRGLGETQYF. V is TRBV10-2 and J is TRBJ2-5; 8 bases agree with TRBD1. V dropped 10 bases and J dropped 5; count of bases not matched to a gene: 12. This CDR3 has 14 residues. CDR1 and CDR2 (germline): WSHSY, SAAADI.

V gene TRBV7-8 combines with J gene TRBJ2-3, with D possibly being TRBD2 (6 bases). CDR1 is SGHVS and CDR2 is FQNEAQ in the germline V gene. V was clipped by 1 base and J by 5 bases, with 13 bases between them. The CDR3 has 15 amino acids. DNA for the CDR3: TGTGCCAGCAGCTTAGTCACGGGGGATGGAGATACGCAGTATTTT. Translating gives CASSLVTGDGDTQYF.

By frequency in the sample, this clonotype is medium-sized. The chain links TRBV7-9 to TRBJ1-3; D is ambiguous. CDR3 length equals 14 residues. Germline CDR1 reads SEHNR; CDR2 reads FQNEAQ (reference sequence). Trimming pared 2 bases from V and 10 bases from J, leaving 15 bases between. The CDR3 nucleotides are TGTGCCAGCAGCTTAAATCCCCCCCGAGGGACCATATATTTT. As protein: CASSLNPPRGTIYF. Full variable domain (outside the CDR3, taken from reference TRBV7-9 and TRBJ1-3): DTGVSQNPRHKITKRGQNVTFRCDPISEHNRLYWYRQTLGQGPEFLTYFQNEAQLEKSRLLSDRFSAERPKGSFSTLEIQRTEQGDSAMYLCASSLNPPRGTIYFGEGSWLTVV.

CDR3 sequence: CSAVTPGQQETQYF. The CDR3 DNA sequence: TGCAGTGCTGTAACGCCGGGGCAACAAGAGACCCAGTACTTC. The chain has TRBV20-1 and TRBJ2-5; D may correspond to TRBD1 or TRBD2 (5 bases each). Germline loops: CDR1 DFQATT, CDR2 SNEGSKA (reference sequence). The V gene lost 5 bases and the J gene lost 2 bases, with 15 bases spanning the gap. CDR3 length: 14 amino acids.

The chain employs TRBV24-1 and TRBJ1-5; D possibly corresponds to TRBD1 (5 bases). Germline CDR1 reads KGHDR; CDR2 reads SFDVKD. This CDR3 comprises 14 residues. The V end lost 4 bases, the J end lost 6 bases, and 12 bases lay between the germline ends. The CDR3 protein is CATSDRVGLQPQHF. The DNA of the CDR3 is TGTGCCACCAGTGACAGGGTTGGGCTTCAGCCCCAGCATTTT.

This clonotype has just a few counts. The chain joins TRBV24-1 to TRBJ2-5; perhaps TRBD2 as D (7 bases). Germline lookup yields CDR1 KGHDR and CDR2 SFDVKD. V was shortened by 4 bases and J by 5 bases, with 16 bases between the two germline ends. The CDR3 is made up of 15 amino acids. The CDR3 loop is CATSDMGRGEETQYF. The CDR3 bases are TGTGCCACCAGTGACATGGGGAGGGGGGAGGAGACCCAGTACTTC.

The chain joins TRBV20-1 to TRBJ2-7; no clear D gene. The ends were cut back, 2 bases at V and 6 bases at J, with 14 bases in the middle. CDR1 is DFQATT, CDR2 SNEGSKA, per germline (reference sequence). The CDR3 runs 13 residues. The CDR3 region is CSARQVTWGEQYF. CDR3 coding DNA: TGCAGTGCTAGACAGGTGACATGGGGCGAGCAGTACTTC.

This clonotype was detected only a few times. The V gene is TRBV30, the J gene TRBJ1-2; the match to TRBD1 covers 8 bases. V lost 3 bases, J lost 4 bases, and 7 bases stayed unmatched. Germline V gives CDR1 GTSNPN, CDR2 SVGIG (reference sequence). This CDR3 is built from 14 residues. The CDR3 here is CAWSAGGTGYGYTF. As DNA, the CDR3 is TGTGCCTGGAGCGCCGGAGGGACAGGCTATGGCTACACCTTC.

The chain joins TRBV19 to TRBJ1-2, with D perhaps TRBD1 (5 bases). Trimming cost V 11 bases and J 8 bases, with 21 bases left between them. CDR3 length: 13 amino acids. Germline V gene lookup returns CDR1 LNHDA and CDR2 SQIVND (reference sequence). As DNA, the CDR3 is TGTGCCGGGGGACTCACTTCCAAGAACGGCTACACCTTC. Protein: CAGGLTSKNGYTF.

V usage is TRBV18 and J usage is TRBJ1-1, with no clear D. Trimming cost V 5 bases and J 5 bases, with 12 bases left between them. The CDR3 runs 13 residues. CDR1 is KGHSH and CDR2 is LQKENI in the germline V gene. The CDR3: CASSSTLQTEAFF. The CDR3 DNA reads as TGTGCCAGCTCATCCACGCTTCAGACTGAAGCTTTCTTT.

The V gene is TRBV21-1, the J gene TRBJ2-1; the table gives TRBD1 as D, unverified against the DNA. TRBV21-1 is given as a pseudogene. The CDR3 length is 21 residues. This CDR3 reads CASSTQAVVRTDPQICNEQFF. For the CDR3, the DNA is TGTGCCAGCAGCACCCAAGCGGTGGTTAGGACCGACCCCCAAATCTGCAATGAGCAGTTCTTC.

V gene TRBV5-1 combines with J gene TRBJ1-5; 9 bases align to TRBD1. This CDR3 region has 14 residues. Germline CDR1 reads SGHRS; CDR2 reads YFSETQ. V lost 4 bases and J lost 6; bases outside the gene matches: 5. In DNA, the CDR3 is TGCGCCAGCAGCCCCGGGACAGGGATTCAGCCCCAGCATTTT. Translating gives CASSPGTGIQPQHF.